The rows below give T cell receptor beta chains drawn from one sample of a study of response to subunit inactivated influenza vaccine. A single record per CDR3 protein comes from TCRdb applying MiXCR to the RT-PCR reads. Among 750,000 to 850,000 distinct CDR3 sequences, less than 20% were seen once, and the ten largest hold 11%. The source material was PBMCs from blood, sampled 5 to 6 days after vaccination. These receptors were taken from a man aged 50-60 years who received an inactivated influenza vaccine. Each CDR3 is given with its conserved first and last residue. Fields, in order: J gene, V gene, D gene, clone size, CDR3 DNA, CDR3 protein. D genes are given only for firm matches. Size is stated for part of the rows, as once, few or many counts, or as a class when the clone is expanded.

TRBJ2-7 TRBV7-2 NA NA TGTGCCAGCACGGGTGGCGACGGGAGCTCCTACGAGCAGTACTTC CASTGGDGSSYEQYF
TRBJ2-3 TRBV29-1 TRBD1 many TGCAGCGTTGTCCGGGACAGGGCCACAGATACGCAGTATTTT CSVVRDRATDTQYF
TRBJ2-5 TRBV20-1 TRBD2 few TGCAGTGCTACTAGCGGGGGCGAAGAGACCCAGTACTTC CSATSGGEETQYF
TRBJ2-7 TRBV20-1 NA many TGCAGTGCGCGGGAAGTGTCTTCCAACGAGCAGTACTTC CSAREVSSNEQYF
TRBJ2-7 TRBV12-3/TRBV12-4 TRBD1 few TGTGCCAGCAGCGCACGGGACAGGGGTTCCTACGAGCAGTACTTC CASSARDRGSYEQYF
TRBJ2-2 TRBV5-8 NA NA TGTGCCAGCACCCCGCACGTAAACACCGGGGAGCTGTTTTTT CASTPHVNTGELFF
TRBJ1-6 TRBV7-9 NA few TGTGCCAGCAGCTACAGCAGCGATAATTCACCCCTCCACTTT CASSYSSDNSPLHF
TRBJ2-1 TRBV24-1 TRBD2 NA TGTGCCACCAGTGACCCTCTGAGTAGACTAGCGGGAGTCAATGAGCAGTTCTTC CATSDPLSRLAGVNEQFF
TRBJ2-4 TRBV7-9 TRBD2 NA TGTGCCAGCAGCTTAGGGACTAGCGGGGGAAACATTCAGTACTTC CASSLGTSGGNIQYF
TRBJ1-2 TRBV20-1 TRBD1 few TGCAGTGCTAGAGGGGACAGAGGGAGCTACACCTTC CSARGDRGSYTF
TRBJ1-1 TRBV12-3/TRBV12-4 NA few TGTGCCAGCAAAGACAGGCCCCGGGAAACTGAAGCTTTCTTT CASKDRPRETEAFF
TRBJ2-1 TRBV12-3/TRBV12-4 TRBD2 few TGTGCCAGCAGTTCGACTAGCGGGACTATGATGGATGAGCAGTTCTTC CASSSTSGTMMDEQFF
TRBJ2-7 TRBV20-1 NA NA TGCAGTGCCATACCCCGGACCTACGAGCAGTACTTC CSAIPRTYEQYF
TRBJ2-3 TRBV28 NA few TGTGCCAGCAGTTTATTGGATTTAGGGGAGACAGATACGCAGTATTTT CASSLLDLGETDTQYF
TRBJ2-7 TRBV4-1 NA once TGCGCCAGCAGCCAAGTGGCGGGACCCGAGCAGTACTTC CASSQVAGPEQYF
TRBJ2-1 TRBV5-1 NA NA TGCGCCAGCAGCATCGGGACAAATTACTACAATGAGCAGTTCTTC CASSIGTNYYNEQFF
TRBJ2-7 TRBV11-2 NA NA TGTGCCAGCAGCGGCAGCGGACACAGACTCTACGAGCAGTACTTC CASSGSGHRLYEQYF
TRBJ2-5 TRBV4-3 NA NA TGCGCCAGCAGCCAAGACGACAGCCAAGAGACCCAGTACTTC CASSQDDSQETQYF
TRBJ2-5 TRBV20-1 NA NA TGCAGTGCTAGTCGGCCTGGAGCTGGGCAAGAGACCCAGTACTTC CSASRPGAGQETQYF
TRBJ2-7 TRBV28 TRBD2 NA TGTGCCAGCAGTGGCTTTAGCGGGAGGGCCGGTTACGAGCAGTACTTC CASSGFSGRAGYEQYF
TRBJ2-3 TRBV10-2 TRBD2 NA TGCGCCAGCCTCGGGGGGGGCTCCACAGATACGCAGTATTTT CASLGGGSTDTQYF
TRBJ1-5 TRBV28 NA once TGTGCCAGCACCCTGGGGTGGGTCCAGCCCCAGCATTTT CASTLGWVQPQHF
TRBJ2-3 TRBV2 TRBD2 NA TGTGCCAGCAGTCCACCTTCCGGCCTAGCGGGAGGGCCTGGTACGCAGTATTTT CASSPPSGLAGGPGTQYF
TRBJ2-7 TRBV29-1 NA few TGCAGCGTTACGGAATCCTACGAGCAGTACTTC CSVTESYEQYF
TRBJ2-4 TRBV11-2 NA many TGTGCCAGCAGACCTGTAGCCAAAAACATTCAGTACTTC CASRPVAKNIQYF
TRBJ2-5 TRBV20-1 NA NA TGCAGTGCTAGTTTCGGGGAGACCCAGTACTTC CSASFGETQYF
TRBJ2-7 TRBV7-2 TRBD1 few TGTGCCAGCAGACTAGACACGACAGGGCTTTCGTCCTACGAGCAGTACTTC CASRLDTTGLSSYEQYF
TRBJ2-7 TRBV7-6 NA few TGTGCCAGCAGCTCCAGGGGGGGGTTTGATGAGCAGTACTTC CASSSRGGFDEQYF
TRBJ2-3 TRBV12-3/TRBV12-4 TRBD1 NA TGTGCCAGCAGTTTAAAGACAGGGGGCGCAGATACGCAGTATTTT CASSLKTGGADTQYF
TRBJ1-1 TRBV11-2 NA few TGTGCCAGCAGCTTTTCGTTGGGCACTGAAGCTTTCTTT CASSFSLGTEAFF
TRBJ2-5 TRBV28 NA NA TGTGCCAGCAGCCAAGGGACGGAAGAGACCCAGTACTTC CASSQGTEETQYF
TRBJ2-6 TRBV18 NA few TGTGCCAGCTCACCACCGGTCGGCCCTGATTTCTCTGGGGCCAACGTCCTGACTTTC CASSPPVGPDFSGANVLTF
TRBJ2-6 TRBV7-2 NA NA TGTGCCAGCAGCTTATACACGGGCTCTGGGGCCAACGTCCTGACTTTC CASSLYTGSGANVLTF
TRBJ2-1 TRBV9 NA NA TGTGCCAGCAGCGTAGCTCGGGGAACTGAGCAGTTCTTC CASSVARGTEQFF
TRBJ2-7 TRBV25-1 TRBD2 NA TGTGCCAGCAGTGGTTATACGGGACTAGCTTTCGAGCAGTACTTC CASSGYTGLAFEQYF
TRBJ1-1 TRBV9 TRBD1 NA TGTGCCAGCAGCGTAGAACAGGGGTATACTGAAGCTTTCTTT CASSVEQGYTEAFF
TRBJ2-1 TRBV6-1 NA NA TGTGCCAGCAGCCCCCCCGGTAGCCGGTTGGGCAATGAGCAGTTCTTC CASSPPGSRLGNEQFF
TRBJ2-7 TRBV6-2/TRBV6-3 TRBD2 NA TGTGCCAGCAGTCACCTAGCGGGAGGCTACGAGCAGTACTTC CASSHLAGGYEQYF
TRBJ2-5 TRBV29-1 NA many TGCAGCGTCGACCCCGGGGAGACCCAGTACTTC CSVDPGETQYF
TRBJ2-3 TRBV10-3 TRBD2 few TGTGCCATCAGTGACCCCGGGGCTAGCGGGGGCACAGATACGCAGTATTTT CAISDPGASGGTDTQYF
TRBJ1-5 TRBV6-2/TRBV6-3 NA few TGTGCCAGCACCGCCGACAGAGACTTCAATCAGCCCCAGCATTTT CASTADRDFNQPQHF
TRBJ2-6 TRBV12-3/TRBV12-4 NA NA TGTGCCAGCAGTTTAGTACCGGGTGTTTCTGGGGCCAACGTCCTGACTTTC CASSLVPGVSGANVLTF
TRBJ2-5 TRBV27 NA NA TGTGCCAGTCACTCAGGGTCACAGTGGACGGGGACCCAGTACTTC CASHSGSQWTGTQYF
TRBJ2-1 TRBV28 TRBD2 NA TGTGCCAGCAGTTTAGGGCTAGCGGACCTCTACAATGAGCAGTTCTTC CASSLGLADLYNEQFF
TRBJ2-1 TRBV5-1 TRBD1 many TGCGCCAGCAGCTTGGAGCCTACCAGGGGGATTGAGCAGTTCTTC CASSLEPTRGIEQFF
TRBJ1-4 TRBV5-5 NA few TGTGCCAGCAGCTCGCGTGAAACTAATGAAAAACTGTTTTTT CASSSRETNEKLFF
TRBJ2-3 TRBV24-1 TRBD2 NA TGTGCCACCAGTGACCGAATGACTAGCGGGGTGAGCACAGATACGCAGTATTTT CATSDRMTSGVSTDTQYF
TRBJ2-1 TRBV28 TRBD2 few TGTGCCAGCAGTTTATACCTAGGACTAGCGGTTTACAATGAGCAGTTCTTC CASSLYLGLAVYNEQFF
TRBJ1-1 TRBV12-3/TRBV12-4 NA NA TGTGCCAGCAGTACAGTGAGTAGGACTGAAGCTTTCTTT CASSTVSRTEAFF
TRBJ2-1 TRBV27 NA NA TGTGCCAGCAGTTTACTTGGGACCCCGGGGAATGAGCAGTTCTTC CASSLLGTPGNEQFF
TRBJ1-2 TRBV5-1 NA few TGCGCCAGCAGCTTTGGCAGCCAAGGGTATGGCTACACCTTC CASSFGSQGYGYTF
TRBJ2-7 TRBV12-3/TRBV12-4 TRBD2 many TGTGCCAGCAGGTTAACTAGCGGTCCCTCCTACGAGCAGTACTTC CASRLTSGPSYEQYF
TRBJ1-1 TRBV20-1 NA NA TGCAGTGCTAGAGAGCGGGGGCGGGGGAACACTGAAGCTTTCTTT CSARERGRGNTEAFF
TRBJ2-2 TRBV20-1 NA few TGCAGTGCCACGGGGGCCTTCAACACCGGGGAGCTGTTTTTT CSATGAFNTGELFF
TRBJ1-4 TRBV29-1 NA NA TGCAGCGTTGAGGGAATATTAAACGGACCGGGGGAGAAACTGTTTTTT CSVEGILNGPGEKLFF